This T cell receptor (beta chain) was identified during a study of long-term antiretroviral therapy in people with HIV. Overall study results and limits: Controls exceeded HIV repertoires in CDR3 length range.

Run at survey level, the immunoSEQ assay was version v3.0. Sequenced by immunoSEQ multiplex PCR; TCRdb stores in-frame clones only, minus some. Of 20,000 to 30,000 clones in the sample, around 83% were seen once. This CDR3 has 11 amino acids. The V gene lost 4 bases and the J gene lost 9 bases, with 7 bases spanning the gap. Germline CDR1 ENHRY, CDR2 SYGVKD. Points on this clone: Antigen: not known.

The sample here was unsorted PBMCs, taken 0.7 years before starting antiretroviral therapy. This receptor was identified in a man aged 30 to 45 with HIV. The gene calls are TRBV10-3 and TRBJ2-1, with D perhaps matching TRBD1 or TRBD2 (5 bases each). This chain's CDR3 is CAISVGTEQFF. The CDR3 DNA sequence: TGTGCCATCAGTGTAGGGACTGAGCAGTTCTTC.